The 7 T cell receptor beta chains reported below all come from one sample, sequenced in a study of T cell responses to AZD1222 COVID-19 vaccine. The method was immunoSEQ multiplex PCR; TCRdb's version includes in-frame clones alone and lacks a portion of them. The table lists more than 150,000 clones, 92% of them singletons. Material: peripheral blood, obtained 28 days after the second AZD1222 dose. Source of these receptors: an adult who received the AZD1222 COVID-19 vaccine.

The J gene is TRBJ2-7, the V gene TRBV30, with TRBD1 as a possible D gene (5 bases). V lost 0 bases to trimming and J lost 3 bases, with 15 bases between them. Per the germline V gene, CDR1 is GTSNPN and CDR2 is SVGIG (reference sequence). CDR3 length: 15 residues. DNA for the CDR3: TGTGCCTGGAGTGTGAGGAAGGGGCCCCGCTACGAGCAGTACTTC. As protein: CAWSVRKGPRYEQYF. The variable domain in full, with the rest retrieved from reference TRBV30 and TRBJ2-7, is SQTIHQWPATLVQPVGSPLSLECTVEGTSNPNLYWYRQAAGRGLQLLFYSVGIGQISSEVPQNLSASRPQDRQFILSSKKLLLSDSGFYLCAWSVRKGPRYEQYFGPGTRLTVT.

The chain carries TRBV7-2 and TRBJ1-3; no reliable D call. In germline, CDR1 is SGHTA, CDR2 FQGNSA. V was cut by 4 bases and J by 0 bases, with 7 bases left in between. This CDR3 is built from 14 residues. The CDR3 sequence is CASSSAFSGNTIYF. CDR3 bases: TGTGCCAGCAGCTCTGCTTTCTCTGGAAACACCATATATTTT.

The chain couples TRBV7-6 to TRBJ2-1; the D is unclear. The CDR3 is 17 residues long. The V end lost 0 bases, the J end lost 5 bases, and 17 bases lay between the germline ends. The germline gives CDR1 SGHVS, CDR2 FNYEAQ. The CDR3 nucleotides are TGTGCCAGCAGCTTAGCCCCCCCTATGGTGCGCCACAATGAGCAGTTCTTC. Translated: CASSLAPPMVRHNEQFF.

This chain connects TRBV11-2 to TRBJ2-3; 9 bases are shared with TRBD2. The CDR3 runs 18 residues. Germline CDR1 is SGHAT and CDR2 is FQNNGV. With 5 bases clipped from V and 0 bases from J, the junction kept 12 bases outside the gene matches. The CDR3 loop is CASSPLVAGEPSTDTQYF. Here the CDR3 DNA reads TGTGCCAGCAGCCCGTTGGTAGCGGGGGAACCGAGCACAGATACGCAGTATTTT.

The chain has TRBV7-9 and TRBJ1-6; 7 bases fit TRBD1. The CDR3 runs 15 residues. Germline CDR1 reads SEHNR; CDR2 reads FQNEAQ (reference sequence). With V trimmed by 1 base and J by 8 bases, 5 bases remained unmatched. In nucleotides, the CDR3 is TGTGCCAGCAGCTTAGGAGCAGGGGGGGATTCACCCCTCCACTTT. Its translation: CASSLGAGGDSPLHF.

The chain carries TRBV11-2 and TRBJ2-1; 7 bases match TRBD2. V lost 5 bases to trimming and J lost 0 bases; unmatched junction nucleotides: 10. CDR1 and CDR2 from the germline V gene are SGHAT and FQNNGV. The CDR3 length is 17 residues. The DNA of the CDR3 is TGTGCCAGCAGCCCTCGACTAGCAGGAGCCTCCTACAATGAGCAGTTCTTC. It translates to CASSPRLAGASYNEQFF.

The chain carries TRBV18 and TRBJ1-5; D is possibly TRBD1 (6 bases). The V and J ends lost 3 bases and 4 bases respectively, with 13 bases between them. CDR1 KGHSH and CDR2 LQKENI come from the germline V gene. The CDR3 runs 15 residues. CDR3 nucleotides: TGTGCCAGCTCACCCGACAGGTCAGCAAATCAGCCCCAGCATTTT. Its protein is CASSPDRSANQPQHF.